This T cell receptor beta chain was recorded in a study of blood T cell repertoires in COVID-19. Looking at the study overall: Researchers got acute and convalescent COVID-19 samples from the United States, Italy and Spain.

All enrollees were roughly 18 to 95 years old and from about 25 US areas. Using immunoSEQ multiplex PCR, the repertoire was profiled, and TCRdb retains in-frame clones only, with some absent. The sample lists roughly 360,000 clones, about 90% occurring once. The J segment lost 4 bases and the V segment lost 7 bases, leaving 3 bases of the junction unmatched. Germline CDR1 reads ENHRY; CDR2 reads SYGVKD. CDR3 length: 13 residues. The receptor was derived from a man under 40 who had recovered from COVID-19. Sequencing was performed on PBMCs or T cells enriched from blood (not recorded which). J is TRBJ2-1 and V is TRBV10-3; 8 nucleotides agree with TRBD1. In DNA form, the CDR3 reads TGTGCCATCACCCGGGACAGGTACAATGAGCAGTTCTTC. It codes for CAITRDRYNEQFF.